This T cell receptor beta chain was identified during a study of cytomegalovirus exposure and HLA in healthy donors. Both 60 Vbeta primers and 13 Jbeta primers went into the PCR. Here immunoSEQ multiplex PCR was the method, and the copy in TCRdb shows in-frame clones only, minus some. The data show approximately 70,000 clones, with about 70% seen just once and less than 9% held by the top ten. Germline V gene data show CDR1 as KGHSH and CDR2 as LQKENI. The CDR3 runs 14 residues. V dropped 0 bases and J dropped 8 bases, with 10 bases sitting between them. This chain uses TRBV18 with TRBJ2-2; no firm D call. Sequenced: PBMCs. The sequence came from a man aged 35 to 55 in good health and CMV-seropositive. The CDR3 loop reads CASSPPSAVGELFF. The CDR3 coding sequence is TGTGCCAGCTCACCACCGAGCGCAGTGGGGGAGCTGTTTTTT.